The 19 T cell receptor beta chains presented below share a single source sample, sequenced in a study of shared clonotypes between healthy human individuals. Method: immunoSEQ multiplex PCR; TCRdb's copy keeps in-frame clones and lacks some. This table has more than 2,000,000 clones, 90% to 95% appearing once. Material for sequencing was naive CD4+ T cells from PBMCs. Subset here: CD45RA+ positively selected. The receptors were sampled from a man aged 18 to 29 in good health. Some clones in this sample may be carry-over from other donors' samples.

The V and J genes are TRBV5-1 and TRBJ2-5, with 8 bases identical to TRBD1. Looked up from germline, CDR1 is SGHRS and CDR2 is YFSETQ. Losses at the gene ends were 4 bases for V and 0 bases for J; bases not matched to a gene: 17. The CDR3 extends over 19 amino acids. CDR3 coding DNA: TGCGCCAGCAGCCCTCCGCTCAGGGGGCGATCTCCGTACCAAGAGACCCAGTACTTC. The encoded protein is CASSPPLRGRSPYQETQYF.

The chain recombines TRBV10-3 with TRBJ2-1; 9 bases line up with TRBD2. With V trimmed by 6 bases and J by 7 bases, 7 bases remained unmatched. Germline assignment: CDR1 ENHRY and CDR2 SYGVKD. The CDR3 runs to 14 residues. Here the CDR3 DNA reads TGTGCCATCAGGCTGACTAGCGGCGTTAATGAGCAGTTCTTC. It encodes CAIRLTSGVNEQFF.

V usage is TRBV11-2 and J usage is TRBJ1-2, with D possibly TRBD1 on 6 matching bases. V lost 10 bases and J lost 6, with 12 bases in between. The CDR3 is made up of 11 amino acids. Germline V lookup: CDR1 SGHAT, CDR2 FQNNGV. CDR3 DNA sequence: TGTGCCATCAGGGCAGGGGATGGCTACACCTTC. It codes for CAIRAGDGYTF.

This clone was observed a single time. This chain links TRBV9 with TRBJ2-3, with D uncertain. Germline V CDR1 and CDR2: SGDLS, YYNGEE. The V gene lost 4 bases and the J gene lost 1 base, with 19 bases spanning the gap. This CDR3 is 17 amino acids long. Here the CDR3 DNA reads TGTGCCAGCAGCCCACGAGGAAATCGTATTGGCACAGATACGCAGTATTTT. Translation gives CASSPRGNRIGTDTQYF.

The chain couples TRBV5-4 to TRBJ2-2; maybe TRBD2 (5 bases). This CDR3 region has 12 residues. Germline CDR1 reads SGHNT; CDR2 reads YYREEE (reference sequence). V lost 4 bases, J lost 6 bases, and 7 bases lay in between. As DNA, the CDR3 is TGTGCCAGCAGCGGGGAGTCCGGGGAGCTGTTTTTT. It is translated as CASSGESGELFF.

This chain joins TRBV2 and TRBJ1-2; 8 nucleotides agree with TRBD1. Germline loops: CDR1 SNHLY, CDR2 FYNNEI. The junction had 7 bases not matched to a gene; V was cut back by 8 bases and J by 5 bases. The CDR3 is 13 amino acids. CDR3 in DNA: TGTGCCAGCCGCCGGACAGGGTCTTATGGCTACACCTTC. Its protein product is CASRRTGSYGYTF.

The V gene is TRBV9, the J gene TRBJ2-7, with D maybe TRBD2 (5 bases). The CDR3 extends over 16 amino acids. Looked up from germline, CDR1 is SGDLS and CDR2 is YYNGEE. Trimming pared 0 bases from V and 0 bases from J, leaving 13 bases between. This CDR3 is CASSVGFEGSSYEQYF. The DNA of the CDR3 is TGTGCCAGCAGCGTAGGATTCGAGGGCAGCTCCTACGAGCAGTACTTC.

V gene TRBV11-1 combines with J gene TRBJ2-1; 7 nucleotides line up with TRBD1. CDR3 length equals 16 residues. V shed 4 bases and J 0 bases; nucleotides not matched to a gene: 6. The germline V gene encodes CDR1 SGHAT and CDR2 FQDESV (reference sequence). CDR3 in DNA: TGTGCCAGCAGCTCTAGAGACAGGGTCTCCTACAATGAGCAGTTCTTC. This codes for CASSSRDRVSYNEQFF.

The CDR3 nucleotides read TGTGCCAGCAGCTTAGAGGCGGCAGCCGAAGCTTTCTTT. Translating gives CASSLEAAAEAFF. The rearrangement joins TRBV7-2 to TRBJ1-1; D ambiguous. Trimming left V 1 base short and J 8 bases short, with 11 bases between. This CDR3 region has 13 residues. Germline-derived CDR1 and CDR2 are SGHTA and FQGNSA.

This clone appeared once. The V gene is TRBV11-2, the J gene TRBJ1-3; D might be TRBD1 (5 bases). V was clipped by 3 bases and J by 4 bases, with 13 bases between them. Germline V gene data show CDR1 as SGHAT and CDR2 as FQNNGV. The CDR3 sequence is 15 residues long. CDR3 DNA: TGTGCCAGCAGCTTTGACAGACCGGAGGGAAACACCATATATTTT. Translation gives CASSFDRPEGNTIYF.

The chain employs TRBV6-1 and TRBJ2-7; tentatively, D is TRBD2 (6 bases). V was clipped by 5 bases and J by 0 bases, with 14 bases between them. Germline loops: CDR1 MNHNS, CDR2 SASEGT. CDR3 length: 15 amino acids. The CDR3 bases are TGTGCCAGCAGTTCGGGAGCGACGGACTCCTACGAGCAGTACTTC. Protein product: CASSSGATDSYEQYF.

The V call is TRBV4-2, the J call TRBJ2-2; 7 nucleotides match TRBD1. The CDR3 contains 16 residues. The trim removed 1 base at V and 0 bases at J, leaving 2 bases unmatched. Germline-derived CDR1 and CDR2 are LGHNA and YNFKEQ. This CDR3 reads CASSQAGTANTGELFF. The CDR3 region has the DNA TGTGCCAGCAGCCAAGCCGGGACAGCGAACACCGGGGAGCTGTTTTTT.

V is TRBV7-8 and J is TRBJ2-3, with no clear D. V gave up 3 bases and J gave up 2 bases, with 9 bases separating them. CDR3 length: 14 amino acids. Per the germline V gene, CDR1 is SGHVS and CDR2 is FQNEAQ. The CDR3 protein is CASSFNRHTDTQYF. CDR3 nucleotides: TGTGCCAGCAGCTTCAACAGACACACAGATACGCAGTATTTT. The full variable domain, its missing parts supplied by reference TRBV7-8 and TRBJ2-3, is GAGVSQSPRYKVAKRGQDVALRCDPISGHVSLFWYQQALGQGPEFLTYFQNEAQLDKSGLPSDRFFAERPEGSVSTLKIQRTQQEDSAVYLCASSFNRHTDTQYFGPGTRLTVL.

The V gene is TRBV16, the J gene TRBJ2-7, with TRBD2 matching over 13 bases. The CDR3 sequence is 15 residues long. Germline V lookup: CDR1 KGHSY, CDR2 FQNENV. Germline trimming cut 3 bases from V and 2 bases from J; bases unmatched to any gene: 1. The CDR3, as DNA: TGTGCCAGCAGCCACGGACTAGCGGGAGCCTACGAGCAGTACTTC. It specifies CASSHGLAGAYEQYF.

The gene calls are TRBV5-4 and TRBJ2-7, with 10 bases lining up with TRBD2. Germline V gives CDR1 SGHNT, CDR2 YYREEE (reference sequence). The length of the CDR3 is 15 residues. The V gene end was trimmed by 2 bases and the J gene end by 5 bases; junction bases not matched to a gene: 7. In nucleotides, the CDR3 is TGTGCCAGCAGCTTAAGAGCGGGAGGGGGAAACGAGCAGTACTTC. It specifies CASSLRAGGGNEQYF.

The genes are TRBV5-1 and TRBJ2-6; D possibly corresponds to TRBD1 (5 bases). Germline V gene lookup returns CDR1 SGHRS and CDR2 YFSETQ. CDR3 length equals 14 residues. V shed 2 bases and J shed 7 bases, with 10 bases lying between them. CDR3: CASSFGHGANVLTF. The CDR3 DNA is TGCGCCAGCAGCTTTGGACACGGAGCCAACGTCCTGACTTTC.

This chain uses TRBV27 with TRBJ2-7; a weak D match, TRBD2 (6 bases). Germline CDR1 reads MNHEY; CDR2 reads SMNVEV (reference sequence). The CDR3 spans 17 residues. Trimming took off 5 bases at V and 3 bases at J, with 23 bases between the two ends. The CDR3 here is CASSPLSPGLQDYEQYF. The CDR3, as DNA: TGTGCCAGCAGTCCTCTAAGCCCGGGACTTCAAGACTACGAGCAGTACTTC.

The chain links TRBV7-2 to TRBJ2-3, with D unresolved. The CDR3 has 13 amino acids. Germline V gene data show CDR1 as SGHTA and CDR2 as FQGNSA. V shed 1 base and J shed 11 bases, with 13 bases lying between them. This CDR3 reads CASSLDRGEGQYF. Here the CDR3 DNA reads TGTGCCAGCAGCTTAGATCGCGGAGAAGGGCAGTATTTT. Together with reference TRBV7-2 and TRBJ2-3, the CDR3 gives the full variable domain: GAGVSQSPSNKVTEKGKDVELRCDPISGHTALYWYRQSLGQGLEFLIYFQGNSAPDKSGLPSDRFSAERTGGSVSTLTIQRTQQEDSAVYLCASSLDRGEGQYFGPGTRLTVL.

The chain couples TRBV5-4 to TRBJ1-2, with a weak D call TRBD1 (5 bases). Trimming stripped 4 bases from V and 4 bases from J, with 11 bases between. The CDR3 is 13 residues long. Germline V gene lookup returns CDR1 SGHNT and CDR2 YYREEE (reference sequence). CDR3 protein: CASSVQVSYGYTF. CDR3 nucleotide sequence: TGTGCCAGCAGCGTACAGGTCTCCTATGGCTACACCTTC.